This is a list of T cell receptor beta chains from one sample in a study of vaccination and CD4 T cells after COVID-19. MiXCR, applied by TCRdb to the PCR reads, yields one record per CDR3 protein. The table has fewer than 20,000 distinct CDR3 sequences, less than 70% seen once. Specimen: CD4+ T cells from blood, collected after SARS-CoV-2 vaccination. These receptors were obtained from a human donor who had recovered from COVID-19. Both conserved end residues are part of each CDR3. The D gene is left open where the match is weak. Clone size is given for some rows only: seen once, a few or many times, or a class if the clone is expanded.

V gene,J gene,D gene,clone size,CDR3 protein,CDR3 DNA
TRBV25-1,TRBJ2-7,-,-,CASSERAGNYEQYF,TGTGCCAGCAGTGAACGGGCCGGTAACTACGAGCAGTACTTC
TRBV7-9,TRBJ2-7,TRBD2,few,CASSLLRTSGPSYEQYF,TGTGCCAGCAGCTTATTGAGAACTAGCGGCCCCTCCTACGAGCAGTACTTC
TRBV7-9,TRBJ1-4,TRBD1,-,CASSTGTGGHEKLFF,TGTGCCAGCAGCACCGGGACAGGGGGGCATGAAAAACTGTTTTTT
TRBV7-3,TRBJ1-2,-,few,CASSPQPNYGYTF,TGTGCCAGCAGCCCTCAGCCTAACTATGGCTACACCTTC
TRBV20-1,TRBJ1-1,-,-,CSGRGNTEAFF,TGCAGTGGTAGAGGTAACACTGAAGCTTTCTTT
TRBV20-1,TRBJ2-7,-,-,CSARDIRVGEQYF,TGCAGTGCTAGGGACATAAGAGTCGGCGAGCAGTACTTC
TRBV25-1,TRBJ2-5,TRBD2,few,CASSEGRTSGAQETQYF,TGTGCCAGCAGTGAAGGCAGGACTAGCGGGGCACAAGAGACCCAGTACTTC
TRBV2,TRBJ2-5,-,-,CASSEKHVQETQYF,TGTGCCAGCAGTGAGAAGCACGTACAAGAGACCCAGTACTTC
TRBV4-1,TRBJ2-5,-,-,CASSEGTSLRRAQGTQYF,TGCGCCAGCAGCGAAGGGACCTCCCTGAGGCGGGCGCAAGGGACCCAGTACTTC
TRBV9,TRBJ2-2,-,-,CASSVWGVTNTGELFF,TGTGCCAGCAGTGTTTGGGGGGTTACGAACACCGGGGAGCTGTTTTTT
TRBV19,TRBJ1-5,-,-,CASSPGRRNQPQHF,TGTGCCAGTAGCCCAGGACGGAGGAATCAGCCCCAGCATTTT
TRBV5-8,TRBJ2-7,-,few,CASRTGGWKEQYF,TGTGCCAGCCGTACGGGCGGGTGGAAAGAGCAGTACTTC
TRBV7-3,TRBJ2-7,-,-,CASSPTATLVWSEQYF,TGTGCCAGCAGCCCCACAGCGACTCTTGTATGGAGCGAGCAGTACTTC
TRBV20-1,TRBJ1-6,TRBD1,few,CSAPGGNSPLHF,TGCAGTGCTCCAGGGGGCAATTCACCCCTCCACTTT
TRBV24-1,TRBJ2-4,-,few,CATSDSRTDKGKNIQYF,TGTGCCACCAGTGACTCCAGGACAGATAAAGGCAAAAACATTCAGTACTTC
TRBV6-5,TRBJ2-1,TRBD2,-,CASSSRGIQFF,TGTGCCAGCAGTTCGCGGGGGATACAGTTCTTC
TRBV15,TRBJ2-7,-,few,CATSSNRQTYEQYF,TGTGCCACCAGCAGTAACAGACAGACCTACGAGCAGTACTTC
TRBV10-3,TRBJ2-5,-,-,CAISGGRETQYF,TGTGCCATCAGTGGCGGGCGAGAGACCCAGTACTTC
TRBV15,TRBJ2-5,-,few,CATSLENALTGTQETQYF,TGTGCCACCAGCTTAGAGAACGCCCTGACAGGGACTCAAGAGACCCAGTACTTC
TRBV6-1,TRBJ2-5,TRBD1,few,CASRTRTGEVETQYF,TGTGCCAGCAGAACCAGGACAGGGGAGGTTGAGACCCAGTACTTC
TRBV30,TRBJ1-3,TRBD1,-,CAWRRDRGPGNTIYF,TGTGCCTGGAGGAGGGACAGGGGGCCGGGAAACACCATATATTTT
TRBV28,TRBJ1-5,-,-,CASTKGGGYQPQHF,TGTGCCAGCACCAAAGGGGGGGGGTATCAGCCCCAGCATTTT
TRBV20-1,TRBJ2-3,-,-,CSADSTGAATQYF,TGCAGTGCTGATAGCACCGGGGCCGCAACGCAGTATTTT
TRBV2,TRBJ1-2,-,few,CASSENRANYGYTF,TGTGCCAGCAGTGAAAACAGAGCTAACTATGGCTACACCTTC
TRBV20-1,TRBJ2-7,-,once,CSARDHTGTTNSYEQYF,TGCAGTGCTAGAGATCATACCGGGACCACCAACTCCTACGAGCAGTACTTC
TRBV30,TRBJ2-6,TRBD2,-,CAFGTSGSAGANVLTF,TGTGCCTTCGGGACTAGCGGGAGCGCTGGGGCCAACGTCCTGACTTTC
TRBV19,TRBJ1-2,-,few,CASSMGHLDYGYTF,TGTGCCAGTAGTATGGGACACCTGGACTATGGCTACACCTTC
TRBV6-2/TRBV6-3,TRBJ2-1,TRBD1,-,CASSLPGQGKYNEQFF,TGTGCCAGCAGTTTACCGGGACAGGGGAAGTACAATGAGCAGTTCTTC
TRBV20-1,TRBJ2-7,TRBD2,-,CSAWTSGHEQYF,TGCAGTGCTTGGACTAGCGGTCACGAGCAGTACTTC
TRBV20-1,TRBJ2-5,-,few,CSAREYRAGVGETQYF,TGCAGTGCTAGAGAGTATAGGGCAGGGGTCGGGGAGACCCAGTACTTC
TRBV6-5,TRBJ2-7,TRBD2,-,CASSYSLAGGHEQYF,TGTGCCAGCAGTTACTCCCTAGCGGGAGGCCACGAGCAGTACTTC
TRBV5-1,TRBJ2-3,-,-,CASSLEGRRTDTQYF,TGCGCCAGCAGCTTGGAAGGTCGTCGCACAGATACGCAGTATTTT
TRBV18,TRBJ2-7,-,-,CASSPIGSYEQYF,TGTGCCAGCTCACCCATCGGTTCCTACGAGCAGTACTTC
TRBV6-2/TRBV6-3,TRBJ1-2,-,few,CASSSQAYGYTF,TGTGCCAGCAGTTCACAGGCCTATGGCTACACCTTC
TRBV7-3,TRBJ2-3,TRBD2,-,CASSSSGGADTQYF,TGTGCCAGCAGTTCTAGCGGGGGGGCAGATACGCAGTATTTT
TRBV7-8,TRBJ2-3,TRBD2,-,CASSPRFSGIKGTDTQYF,TGTGCCAGCAGCCCCCGGTTTAGCGGGATAAAGGGCACAGATACGCAGTATTTT
TRBV7-8,TRBJ2-3,TRBD1,few,CASSSRTPGDRPPDTQYF,TGTGCCAGCAGCTCGCGAACTCCGGGGGACAGGCCCCCAGATACGCAGTATTTT
TRBV20-1,TRBJ2-2,-,-,CSARDRVVGTGELFF,TGCAGTGCTAGAGATAGGGTAGTCGGCACCGGGGAGCTGTTTTTT
TRBV2,TRBJ2-3,-,few,CASRGWGDTQYF,TGTGCCAGCAGAGGGTGGGGGGATACGCAGTATTTT
TRBV7-8,TRBJ2-5,TRBD2,once,CASSLVPSGTVQETQYF,TGTGCCAGCAGCTTAGTGCCTAGCGGGACCGTCCAAGAGACCCAGTACTTC
TRBV7-8,TRBJ1-5,-,-,CASSPIEQPQHF,TGTGCCAGCAGCCCAATTGAGCAGCCCCAGCATTTT